Listed below are T cell receptor beta chains from one sample, sequenced in a study of cytomegalovirus exposure and HLA in healthy donors. The data were produced by immunoSEQ multiplex PCR, yet TCRdb's version contains in-frame clones alone and is incomplete. This sample has around 210,000 clones, with 78% found just once. The sample was PBMCs. The receptors shown here come from a boy younger than 18 in good health and CMV-seronegative. The conserved cysteine and the conserved F or W are not part of the CDR3 here. Each record gives: CDR3 protein, V gene, J gene.

CDR3 protein: ASKVIGGQKAF
V gene: TRBV2
J gene: TRBJ1-1

CDR3 protein: ASSLYSYNEQF
V gene: TRBV5-6
J gene: TRBJ2-1

CDR3 protein: ASSLGGGIAKNIQY
V gene: TRBV5-6
J gene: TRBJ2-4

CDR3 protein: ASSGTPGGERSPLH
V gene: TRBV9
J gene: TRBJ1-6

CDR3 protein: ASSGRGRSYNEQF
V gene: TRBV6-1
J gene: TRBJ2-1

CDR3 protein: ASSGSRDRGPRTEAF
V gene: TRBV6-1
J gene: TRBJ1-1

CDR3 protein: ASSLARGQGYIYEQY
V gene: TRBV5-1
J gene: TRBJ2-7

CDR3 protein: ASSVGGSSYNEQF
V gene: TRBV6-4
J gene: TRBJ2-1

CDR3 protein: ASSLDGGLGYGYT
V gene: TRBV5-5
J gene: TRBJ1-2

CDR3 protein: ASSLQGQTQETQY
V gene: TRBV27
J gene: TRBJ2-5

CDR3 protein: ASSLRSTQETQY
V gene: TRBV13
J gene: TRBJ2-5

CDR3 protein: ASSFQGKQGRTEAF
V gene: TRBV27
J gene: TRBJ1-1

CDR3 protein: AWSVNSFRG
V gene: TRBV30
J gene: TRBJ1-1

CDR3 protein: ATSWGRADNQPQH
V gene: TRBV15
J gene: TRBJ1-5

CDR3 protein: ASSQDQGRVNTEAF
V gene: TRBV18
J gene: TRBJ1-1

CDR3 protein: ASGQGPLPQH
V gene: TRBV2
J gene: TRBJ1-5

CDR3 protein: ASSCDYQETQY
V gene: TRBV27
J gene: TRBJ2-5

CDR3 protein: ASIGSESFAGTDTQY
V gene: TRBV5-1
J gene: TRBJ2-3

CDR3 protein: ASTPPTGGNTEAF
V gene: TRBV28
J gene: TRBJ1-1

CDR3 protein: ASSHAPGRGMNTEAF
V gene: TRBV2
J gene: TRBJ1-1

CDR3 protein: ASSLGTGYEQY
V gene: TRBV5-6
J gene: TRBJ2-7

CDR3 protein: ASSEEASGGSQY
V gene: TRBV6-1
J gene: TRBJ2-5